This TCR beta chain was recorded in a study of cytomegalovirus exposure and HLA in healthy donors. Trimming shortened V by 4 bases and J by 9 bases, and 16 bases separated the two germline ends. The CDR3 has 14 amino acids. Germline values: CDR1 MDHEN, CDR2 SYDVKM. PCR was performed using 60 Vbeta and 13 Jbeta primers. Only in-frame clones appear in the TCRdb table, and some are missing; sequencing was by immunoSEQ multiplex PCR. The data show 150,000 or so clones, 80% to 90% seen once. Source material: PBMCs. This receptor was taken from a woman aged 18-35 years in good health and CMV-seronegative. The rearrangement uses TRBV28 and TRBJ2-4; tentatively, D is TRBD2 (5 bases). In DNA form, the CDR3 reads TGTGCCAGCAGTTATGACTCGCTAGCCGGCATTCAGTACTTC. Translating it yields CASSYDSLAGIQYF.